A selection of T cell receptor beta chains follows, all from one sample in a study of relationships among human T cell subsets. TCRdb ran MiXCR on the multiplex PCR reads and lists one entry per CDR3 protein. The table has over 14,000 distinct CDR3 sequences, less than 70% seen once. Sequencing was done on a sample of total T cells sorted from blood. These receptors all stem from a man in his forties in good health. The conserved cysteine and the conserved F or W are not part of the CDR3 here. A D gene is named only where the DNA matches it firmly.

V	length	J	D	CDR3
TRBV6-1	13	TRBJ2-1	TRBD2	ASSDPSGGRIEQF
TRBV11-2	13	TRBJ2-1	TRBD1	ASSFGQGLRNEQF
TRBV5-1	13	TRBJ2-3	NA	ASSLEGLGADTQY
TRBV7-2	14	TRBJ1-1	NA	ASSRGLLTQNTEAL
TRBV12-3/TRBV12-4	10	TRBJ2-5	NA	ASSPREETQY
TRBV20-1	16	TRBJ1-1	TRBD1	SARDGDRGYVESAEAF
TRBV11-2	13	TRBJ2-7	NA	ASQWGQPVTYEQY
TRBV27	12	TRBJ2-7	TRBD1	ASSFGTGDYEQY
TRBV28	12	TRBJ2-2	NA	ASLQGQRTGELF
TRBV28	11	TRBJ1-3	NA	ASSFRTGNTIY
TRBV18	12	TRBJ2-7	NA	ASSPRTLAYEQY
TRBV7-9	10	TRBJ2-7	NA	ASSPQGLEQY
TRBV13	12	TRBJ1-1	NA	ASTYRVDIQSAF
TRBV20-1	13	TRBJ1-5	TRBD1	SARDGGQDVQPQH
TRBV20-1	9	TRBJ2-7	NA	SAEDAYEQY
TRBV7-3	13	TRBJ2-1	TRBD2	ASSSGTSVYNEQF
TRBV12-3/TRBV12-4	13	TRBJ1-1	TRBD1	ASSPRPDRDTEAF
TRBV20-1	15	TRBJ1-6	TRBD1	SARSGTVVRKNSPLH
TRBV6-5	11	TRBJ1-2	NA	ASRLHNSYGYT
TRBV7-3	12	TRBJ1-6	NA	ASSLGTSFSPLH
TRBV20-1	13	TRBJ2-5	NA	SARDRSRAPDVEY
TRBV6-1	12	TRBJ1-6	NA	ATGTRSFNSPLH
TRBV19	13	TRBJ2-7	TRBD1	ASSLDRQGPYEQY
TRBV5-1	11	TRBJ1-1	NA	ASSLGENTEAF
TRBV4-1	13	TRBJ1-5	NA	ASSQDPGSSGPQH
TRBV11-3	14	TRBJ2-3	TRBD1	ASSQGQGDVTDTQY
TRBV4-1	14	TRBJ1-1	NA	ASSPLWRAGNTEAF